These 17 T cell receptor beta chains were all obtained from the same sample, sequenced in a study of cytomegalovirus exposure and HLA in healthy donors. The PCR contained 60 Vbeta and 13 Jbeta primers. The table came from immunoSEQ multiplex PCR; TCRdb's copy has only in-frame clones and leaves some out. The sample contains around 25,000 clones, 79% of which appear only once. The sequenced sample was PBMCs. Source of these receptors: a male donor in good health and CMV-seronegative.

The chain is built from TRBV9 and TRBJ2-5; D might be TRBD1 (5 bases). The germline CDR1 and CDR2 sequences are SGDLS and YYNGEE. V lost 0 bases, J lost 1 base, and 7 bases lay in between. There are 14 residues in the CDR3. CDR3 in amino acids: CASSVGQTQETQYF. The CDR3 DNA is TGTGCCAGCAGCGTAGGACAGACCCAAGAGACCCAGTACTTC.

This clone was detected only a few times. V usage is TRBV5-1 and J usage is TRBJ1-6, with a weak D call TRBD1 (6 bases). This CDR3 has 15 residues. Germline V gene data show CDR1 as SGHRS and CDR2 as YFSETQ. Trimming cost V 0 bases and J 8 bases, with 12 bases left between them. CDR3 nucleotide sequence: TGCGCCAGCAGCTTGGCCCCCAGGGGCGATTCACCCCTCCACTTT. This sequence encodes CASSLAPRGDSPLHF.

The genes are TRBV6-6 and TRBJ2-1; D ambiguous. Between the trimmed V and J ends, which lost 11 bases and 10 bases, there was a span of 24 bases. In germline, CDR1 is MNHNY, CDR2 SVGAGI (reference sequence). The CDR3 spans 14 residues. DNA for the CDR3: TGTGCCTCTAGTGTGGCCGCATCTAGTGGGGAGCAGTTCTTC. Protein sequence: CASSVAASSGEQFF.

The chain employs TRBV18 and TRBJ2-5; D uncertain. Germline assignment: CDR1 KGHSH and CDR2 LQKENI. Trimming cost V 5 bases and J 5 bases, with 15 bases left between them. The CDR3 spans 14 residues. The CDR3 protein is CASSFSVPRETQYF. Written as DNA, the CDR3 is TGTGCCAGCTCATTCTCCGTCCCGAGGGAGACCCAGTACTTC.

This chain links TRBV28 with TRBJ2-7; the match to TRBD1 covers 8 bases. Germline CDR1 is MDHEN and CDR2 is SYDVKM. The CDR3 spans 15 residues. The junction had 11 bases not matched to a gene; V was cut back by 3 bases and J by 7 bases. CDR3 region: CASSFLAGGGYEQYF. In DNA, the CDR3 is TGTGCCAGCAGTTTTCTGGCAGGGGGCGGCTATGAGCAGTACTTC.

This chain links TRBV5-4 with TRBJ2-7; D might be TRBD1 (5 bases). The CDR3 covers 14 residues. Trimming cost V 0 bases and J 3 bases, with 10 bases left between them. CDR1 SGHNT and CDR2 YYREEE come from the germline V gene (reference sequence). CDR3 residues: CASSLGQQDYEQYF. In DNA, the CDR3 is TGTGCCAGCAGCTTGGGACAGCAAGACTACGAGCAGTACTTC. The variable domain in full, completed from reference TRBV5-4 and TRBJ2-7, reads ETGVTQSPTHLIKTRGQQVTLRCSSQSGHNTVSWYQQALGQGPQFIFQYYREEENGRGNFPPRFSGLQFPNYSSELNVNALELDDSALYLCASSLGQQDYEQYFGPGTRLTVT.

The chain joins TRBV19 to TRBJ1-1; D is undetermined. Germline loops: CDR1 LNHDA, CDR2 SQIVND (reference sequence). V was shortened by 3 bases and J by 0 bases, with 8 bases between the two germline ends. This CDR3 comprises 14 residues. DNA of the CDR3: TGTGCCAGTAGTATGCGTACGGTGAACACTGAAGCTTTCTTT. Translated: CASSMRTVNTEAFF. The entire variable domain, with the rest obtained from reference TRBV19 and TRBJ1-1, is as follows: DGGITQSPKYLFRKEGQNVTLSCEQNLNHDAMYWYRQDPGQGLRLIYYSQIVNDFQKGDIAEGYSVSREKKESFPLTVTSAQKNPTAFYLCASSMRTVNTEAFFGQGTRLTVV.

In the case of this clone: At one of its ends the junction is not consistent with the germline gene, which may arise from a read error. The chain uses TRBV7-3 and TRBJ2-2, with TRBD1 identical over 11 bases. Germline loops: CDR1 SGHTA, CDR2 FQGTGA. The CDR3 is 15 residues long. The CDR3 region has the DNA TGTGCCAGCAGCGAGACGGGACAGGGGGTCGGGGAGCCGTTTTTT. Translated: CASSETGQGVGEPFF.

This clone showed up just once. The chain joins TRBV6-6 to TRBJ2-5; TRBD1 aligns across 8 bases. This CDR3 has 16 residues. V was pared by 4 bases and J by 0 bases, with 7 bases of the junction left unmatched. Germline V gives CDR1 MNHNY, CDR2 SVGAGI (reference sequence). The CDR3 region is CASSFPTGAYQETQYF. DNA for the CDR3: TGTGCCAGCAGTTTCCCGACAGGGGCGTACCAAGAGACCCAGTACTTC.

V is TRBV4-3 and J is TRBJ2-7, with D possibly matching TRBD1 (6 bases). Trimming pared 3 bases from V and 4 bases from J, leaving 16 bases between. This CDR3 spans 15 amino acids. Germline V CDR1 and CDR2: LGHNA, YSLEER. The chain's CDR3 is CASSQTTQGSYEQYF. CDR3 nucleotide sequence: TGCGCCAGCAGCCAGACGACCCAGGGGTCTTACGAGCAGTACTTC.

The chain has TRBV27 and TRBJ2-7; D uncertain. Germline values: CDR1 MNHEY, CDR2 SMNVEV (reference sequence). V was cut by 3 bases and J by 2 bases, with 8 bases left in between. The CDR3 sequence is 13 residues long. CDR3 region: CASSFNAAYEQYF. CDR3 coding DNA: TGTGCCAGCAGTTTTAACGCGGCCTACGAGCAGTACTTC.

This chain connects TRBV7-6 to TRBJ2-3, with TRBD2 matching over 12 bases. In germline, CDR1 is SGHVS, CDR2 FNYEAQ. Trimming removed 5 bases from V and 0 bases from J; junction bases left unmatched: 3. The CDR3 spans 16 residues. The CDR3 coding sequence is TGTGCCAGCAGCCCCGGGACTAGCGGGAGCACAGATACGCAGTATTTT. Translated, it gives CASSPGTSGSTDTQYF.

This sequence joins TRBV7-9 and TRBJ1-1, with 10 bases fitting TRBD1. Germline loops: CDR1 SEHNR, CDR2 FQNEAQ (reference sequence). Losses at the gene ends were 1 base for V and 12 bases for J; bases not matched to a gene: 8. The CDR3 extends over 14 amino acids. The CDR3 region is CASSLDGQGVGTFF. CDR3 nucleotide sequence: TGTGCCAGCAGCTTAGACGGACAGGGGGTTGGGACTTTCTTT.

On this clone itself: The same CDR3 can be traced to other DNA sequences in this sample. Here the CDR3 reads CASSSGLAGGTDTQYF. In DNA, the CDR3 is TGTGCCAGTAGTAGCGGACTAGCGGGAGGCACAGATACGCAGTATTTT. The gene calls are TRBV19 and TRBJ2-3; 13 nucleotides match TRBD2. The germline V gene has CDR1 LNHDA and CDR2 SQIVND (reference sequence). CDR3 length equals 16 residues. Trimming removed 4 bases from V and 1 base from J; junction bases left unmatched: 2.

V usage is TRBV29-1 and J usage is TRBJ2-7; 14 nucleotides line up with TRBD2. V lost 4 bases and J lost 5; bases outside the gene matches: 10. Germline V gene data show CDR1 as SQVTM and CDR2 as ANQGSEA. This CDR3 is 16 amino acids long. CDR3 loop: CSVAGTSGGPEDEQYF. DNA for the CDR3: TGCAGCGTTGCGGGGACTAGCGGGGGACCCGAGGACGAGCAGTACTTC.

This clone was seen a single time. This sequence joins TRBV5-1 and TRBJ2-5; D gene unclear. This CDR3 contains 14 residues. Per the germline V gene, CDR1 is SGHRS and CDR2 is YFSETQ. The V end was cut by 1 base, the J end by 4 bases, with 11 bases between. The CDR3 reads CASSLSTTGETQYF. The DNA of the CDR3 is TGCGCCAGCAGCTTGAGCACGACGGGAGAGACCCAGTACTTC.

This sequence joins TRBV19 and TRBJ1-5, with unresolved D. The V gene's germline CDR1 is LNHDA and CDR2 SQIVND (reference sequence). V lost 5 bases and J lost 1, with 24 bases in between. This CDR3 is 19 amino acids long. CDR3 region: CASSLSSSEGILSNQPQHF. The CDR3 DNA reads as TGTGCCAGTAGTCTTTCCTCATCAGAGGGAATATTAAGCAATCAGCCCCAGCATTTT.